Following are 8 T cell receptor beta chains from one sample sequenced in a study of blood T cell repertoires in COVID-19. Profiling relied on immunoSEQ multiplex PCR, and the TCRdb table lists in-frame clones only, not all of them. This table holds about 220,000 clones, 80% to 85% found once. Sequenced material: peripheral blood. The receptors here all came from a woman between 55 and 75 years old who had recovered from COVID-19.

The chain joins TRBV19 to TRBJ2-7; TRBD2 aligns across 13 bases. CDR3 size: 16 residues. With 5 bases clipped from V and 4 bases from J, the junction kept 8 bases outside the gene matches. Germline V gives CDR1 LNHDA, CDR2 SQIVND (reference sequence). In DNA form, the CDR3 reads TGTGCCAGTAGTCCCCGGGGACTAGCGGGGAAATACGAGCAGTACTTC. Translation gives CASSPRGLAGKYEQYF. Complete variable domain (other parts from reference TRBV19 and TRBJ2-7): DGGITQSPKYLFRKEGQNVTLSCEQNLNHDAMYWYRQDPGQGLRLIYYSQIVNDFQKGDIAEGYSVSREKKESFPLTVTSAQKNPTAFYLCASSPRGLAGKYEQYFGPGTRLTVT.

The rearrangement links TRBV15 to TRBJ1-1, with D perhaps matching TRBD1 (5 bases). This CDR3 spans 15 amino acids. V was clipped by 3 bases and J by 1 base, with 12 bases between them. Germline CDR1 is LNHNV and CDR2 is YYDKDF (reference sequence). This CDR3 reads CATSRGGTGNTEAFF. The DNA of the CDR3 is TGTGCCACCAGCAGGGGAGGGACGGGGAACACTGAAGCTTTCTTT.

This clone showed up just once. The chain combines TRBV6-2 or TRBV6-3 with TRBJ2-5; maybe TRBD2 (6 bases). The CDR3 runs to 14 residues. V gave up 3 bases and J gave up 5 bases, with 13 bases separating them. Germline-derived CDR1 and CDR2 are MNHEY and SVGEGT. DNA for the CDR3: TGTGCCAGCAGTTATGGGACTTCCGCTGAGACCCAGTACTTC. Translated, it gives CASSYGTSAETQYF.

The V call is TRBV27, the J call TRBJ2-3; 7 bases line up with TRBD2. Looked up from germline, CDR1 is MNHEY and CDR2 is SMNVEV (reference sequence). After removal of 3 bases from V and 5 bases from J, the junction contained 5 bases not matched to a gene. The CDR3 loop spans 14 amino acids. For the CDR3, the DNA is TGTGCCAGCAGTTTTGCGGGGGATCAAGATACGCAGTATTTT. This sequence encodes CASSFAGDQDTQYF.

The sample holds one count of this clone. The rearrangement links TRBV12-5 to TRBJ2-1, with 7 bases lining up with TRBD1. The J segment lost 4 bases and the V segment lost 5 bases, leaving 8 bases of the junction unmatched. From germline, CDR1 is LGHNT and CDR2 FRNRAP. The CDR3 totals 15 residues. The CDR3 region has the DNA TGTGCTAGTGGTCGACTTCCGGGACAGTACAATGAGCAGTTCTTC. As protein: CASGRLPGQYNEQFF.

In its sample, this clone was seen once. V and J are TRBV7-9 and TRBJ1-1, with a weak D call TRBD1 (5 bases). CDR1 and CDR2 (germline): SEHNR, FQNEAQ (reference sequence). V was trimmed by 5 bases and J by 8 bases, leaving 12 bases between them. There are 12 residues in the CDR3. This CDR3 is CASSRQGTEAFF. CDR3 DNA sequence: TGTGCCAGCAGCCGCCAGGGTACCGAAGCTTTCTTT.

V is TRBV9 and J is TRBJ2-3; TRBD2 aligns across 15 bases. The CDR3 is made up of 18 amino acids. The germline V gene encodes CDR1 SGDLS and CDR2 YYNGEE. Unmatched junction bases numbered 8, after V lost 2 bases and J lost 4 bases. In DNA, the CDR3 is TGTGCCAGCAGCGTCCTGGGACTAGCGGGGGGAAGGCCAGATACGCAGTATTTT. Encoded protein: CASSVLGLAGGRPDTQYF.

The CDR3 here is CASSATEAGQPQHF. The CDR3, as DNA: TGTGCCAGCAGTGCGACAGAGGCAGGGCAGCCCCAGCATTTT. The gene calls are TRBV27 and TRBJ1-5, with D possibly TRBD1 on 5 matching bases. There are 14 residues in the CDR3. Germline CDR1 MNHEY, CDR2 SMNVEV (reference sequence). The V end was cut by 5 bases, the J end by 7 bases, with 15 bases between.